This T cell receptor beta chain stems from a study of cytomegalovirus exposure and HLA in healthy donors. General observations from the study: A later analysis showed HLA-associated TCR beta chains outstripping equally common others in clonal expansion. Near-uniform donor sequencing depth was presumed by presence/absence analyses.

The CDR3 runs 13 residues. Germline V gene lookup returns CDR1 MDHEN and CDR2 SYDVKM. Trimming stripped 11 bases from V and 4 bases from J, with 17 bases between. In the case of this clone: Antigen specificity is unknown.

In the PCR, 60 Vbeta and 13 Jbeta primers were used. Original data processing: A later analysis tallied about 80 million unique TCR beta chains, around 12 million of them shared. Libraries were prepared by immunoSEQ multiplex PCR; TCRdb keeps only in-frame clonotypes and omits some of them. The V and J calls and clone size are taken from that table; D and trimming were inferred from the DNA. The sample contains 95,000 to 150,000 clones, 15% to 17% of which appear only once. The J gene is TRBJ2-5, the V gene TRBV28; TRBD2 is a possible D gene (5 bases). Sequenced: PBMCs. The TCR was taken from a woman in her late teens or twenties in good health and CMV-seronegative. CDR3 loop: CAASVGVRETQYF. The DNA for the CDR3 is TGTGCCGCCTCTGTCGGGGTAAGAGAGACCCAGTACTTC.